This is a list of T cell receptor beta chains from one sample in a study of cytomegalovirus exposure and HLA in healthy donors. Repertoires were generated with immunoSEQ multiplex PCR, while TCRdb's copy carries only in-frame clones and drops some. Among about 94,000 clones listed, over 50% were seen once. The sample consisted of PBMCs. The origin of the receptors is a man under 40 in good health and CMV-seronegative. The conserved cysteine and the conserved F or W are not part of the CDR3 here.

>TRBV6-1|TRBJ2-2
ASLRGTGDTGELF
>TRBV19|TRBJ1-1
ASRGQGRSEAF
>TRBV9|TRBJ2-2
ASRGVIDTGELF
>TRBV6-1|TRBJ1-2
AINRMGYT
>TRBV2|TRBJ2-7
ASRNRVYEQY
>TRBV4-1|TRBJ1-2
ASSQRGPTGISGGYT
>TRBV30|TRBJ1-2
AWSGWQGKRYGYT
>TRBV7-9|TRBJ2-2
SSSPRQGADTGELF
>TRBV5-4|TRBJ2-3
ASSFWTSSDTQY
>TRBV5-1|TRBJ2-7
ASSLAGTAYEQY
>TRBV4-3|TRBJ2-3
ASSQTSGGSDTQY
>TRBV5-6|TRBJ2-1
ASSLASASGNNEQF
>TRBV6-5|TRBJ2-5
ASSPSSTRETQY
>TRBV5-1|TRBJ1-1
ASSLTGGMNTEAF
>TRBV11-2|TRBJ1-4
ASSPLFRDRNEKLF
>TRBV5-1|TRBJ2-1
ASSPSWGGTGFYNEQF
>TRBV6-5|TRBJ2-7
ASSAGGFYEQY
>TRBV9|TRBJ1-6
ASSVATGPYNSPLH
>TRBV7-8|TRBJ1-3
ASSSRQGGAGNTIY
>TRBV2|TRBJ2-1
ASSTQGSLSVNEQF
>TRBV27|TRBJ2-1
ASSILAGYNEQF
>TRBV4-1|TRBJ2-1
ASSQDLAGVVDEQF
>TRBV5-1|TRBJ1-6
ASSLFGTTGSPLH
>TRBV18|TRBJ2-1
ASSPRLAGGPMGYEQF
>TRBV9|TRBJ2-3
ASSTRDRVEYTQY